A selection of T cell receptor beta chains follows, all from one sample in a study of OX40 agonist ivuxolimab in advanced cancers. Using immunoSEQ multiplex PCR, the repertoire was profiled, and TCRdb retains in-frame clones only, with some absent. This table has about 96,000 clones, under 90% appearing once. The source was CD4+ or CD8+ T cells sorted from blood, collected in a trial of the OX40 agonist ivuxolimab. All receptors come from an adult with an advanced solid tumor such as melanoma, head and neck, liver or kidney cancer. Each CDR3 is given with its conserved first and last residue. A D gene is named only where the DNA matches it firmly. Clone size is shown for a subset of rows, as once, few, many or a class of expanded clone.

V,J,D,size,DNA,CDR3
TRBV19,TRBJ1-1,TRBD1,few,TGTGCCAGTAGTACTAGGGGACAGGGGGTCGCTGAAGCTTTCTTT,CASSTRGQGVAEAFF
TRBV19,TRBJ2-5,.,.,TGTGCCAGTAGTCTGTGGGGGCGCGGGGAGACCCAGTACTTC,CASSLWGRGETQYF
TRBV19,TRBJ2-3,.,.,TGTGCCAGTAATACGGGACCTAGCACAGATACGCAGTATTTT,CASNTGPSTDTQYF
TRBV28,TRBJ2-1,TRBD1,.,TGTGCCAGCAGCCTTCGCAGGGGGCAAAATGAGCAGTTCTTC,CASSLRRGQNEQFF
TRBV2,TRBJ2-1,TRBD1,.,TGTGCCAGCAGTGTCGGGACAGGGGGCCCCTACAATGAGCAGTTCTTC,CASSVGTGGPYNEQFF
TRBV18,TRBJ1-1,TRBD1,.,TGTGCCAGCTCACCGGGACAGCAGAACACTGAAGCTTTCTTT,CASSPGQQNTEAFF
TRBV19,TRBJ1-2,TRBD1,.,TGTGCCAGTAGGGGACAGGGGGCGCTGGGCTATGGCTACACCTTC,CASRGQGALGYGYTF
TRBV7-9,TRBJ1-5,TRBD1,.,TGTGCCAGCAGCTCAACAGGGGCCCTTAGCAATCAGCCCCAGCATTTT,CASSSTGALSNQPQHF
TRBV9,TRBJ2-1,TRBD2,once,TGTGCCAGCAGCGAGGACTTAGCGGGGAGCTCCTACAATGAGCAGTTCTTC,CASSEDLAGSSYNEQFF
TRBV9,TRBJ2-1,TRBD2,.,TGTGCCAGCAGCGTCCCGGCTAGCGGGAGCAATGAGCAGTTCTTC,CASSVPASGSNEQFF
TRBV5-8,TRBJ1-2,.,medium-sized,TGTGCCAGCAGCTTAGAGGGAAGGTATGGCTACACCTTC,CASSLEGRYGYTF
TRBV6-5,TRBJ2-7,TRBD1,.,TGTGCCAGCAGTTTTATACCGCCGGGACAGGGACCCGAGCAGTACTTC,CASSFIPPGQGPEQYF
TRBV7-2,TRBJ1-6,.,.,TGTGCCAGCAGCTTAGGGACGACGGCCCTCCACTTT,CASSLGTTALHF
TRBV5-1,TRBJ2-7,.,.,TGCGCCAGCAGCTTGGCTCGAGACGACGAGCAGTACTTC,CASSLARDDEQYF
TRBV7-6,TRBJ2-5,TRBD2,.,TGTGCCAGCAGCTTAGGAGGGACTAGCGGGAGTCGGGAGACCCAGTACTTC,CASSLGGTSGSRETQYF
TRBV10-1,TRBJ2-1,.,.,TGCGCCAGCAGTGAGCCATCAGGGGTCTGGGCTGGTGAGCAGTTCTTC,CASSEPSGVWAGEQFF
TRBV11-3,TRBJ2-3,.,.,TGTGCCAGCAGCTTAGGAACTAACACAGATACGCAGTATTTT,CASSLGTNTDTQYF
TRBV7-9,TRBJ2-7,.,.,TGTGCCAGCACTCCGACCACTACCTACGAGCAGTACTTC,CASTPTTTYEQYF
TRBV29-1,TRBJ2-7,TRBD1,.,TGCAGCGTGGGAGACAGGGGGCTTTTCTTTGGCTCCTACGAGCAGTACTTC,CSVGDRGLFFGSYEQYF
TRBV5-6,TRBJ1-2,.,.,TGTGCCAGCAGCTTATCCCCAGGGGACAACTATGGCTACACCTTC,CASSLSPGDNYGYTF
TRBV2,TRBJ1-4,.,.,TGTGCCAGCAAAGGTTATGCAACTAATGAAAAACTGTTTTTT,CASKGYATNEKLFF
TRBV27,TRBJ2-5,.,.,TGTGCCAGCAGTAGGGGAGAGACCCAGTACTTC,CASSRGETQYF
TRBV10-1,TRBJ2-5,TRBD1,.,TGCGCCAGCAGTGAGGGCAGGGGGCGACGAGAGACCCAGTACTTC,CASSEGRGRRETQYF
TRBV4-1,TRBJ2-7,TRBD2,.,TGCGCCAGCAGCCATCCCTCAGCGGGAGGCGAGCAGTACTTC,CASSHPSAGGEQYF
TRBV19,TRBJ2-5,TRBD2,.,TGTGCCAGTAGTATAGACCTAGCGGGAGGAGAGACCCAGTACTTC,CASSIDLAGGETQYF
TRBV7-2,TRBJ2-7,TRBD1,.,TGTGCCAGCAGCCACTGGGACAGTTCCTACGAGCAGTACTTC,CASSHWDSSYEQYF
TRBV9,TRBJ2-1,TRBD2,.,TGTGCCAGCAGCGTAGTTAGCGGGGGGGCATACCCTGAGCAGTTCTTC,CASSVVSGGAYPEQFF
TRBV7-9,TRBJ1-2,TRBD1,.,TGTGCCAGCAGCTTAGCAGACAGGGGTGGCTACACCTTC,CASSLADRGGYTF
TRBV6-5,TRBJ1-3,.,.,TGTGCCAGCAGTAACCGAAACACCATATATTTT,CASSNRNTIYF
TRBV5-8,TRBJ2-1,.,once,TGTGCCAGCTCAGATGTGGGCGGTGGCAATGAGCAGTTCTTC,CASSDVGGGNEQFF
TRBV7-7,TRBJ2-7,.,.,TGTGCCAGCAGCTACGGACTGTTCTACGAGCAGTACTTC,CASSYGLFYEQYF
TRBV21-1,TRBJ1-4,.,few,TGTGCCAGCAGCACCCCCGGGACAGGGATCGAAAAACTGTTTTTT,CASSTPGTGIEKLFF
TRBV4-1,TRBJ2-3,.,.,TGCGCCAGCAGCCTTCAGGGCCGTCAGTATTTT,CASSLQGRQYF
TRBV16,TRBJ2-5,.,.,TGTGCCAGCAGCCGTCAGGTAAAAGAGACCCAGTACTTC,CASSRQVKETQYF
TRBV7-3,TRBJ2-3,.,.,TGTGCCAGCAGCTTATCCGCAGATACGCAGTATTTT,CASSLSADTQYF
TRBV9,TRBJ2-3,TRBD1,.,TGTGCCAGCAGCTTCGCCGGGACAGGGGTGACAGATACGCAGTATTTT,CASSFAGTGVTDTQYF
TRBV10-2,TRBJ1-2,.,.,TGCGCCAGCAGTGAGTCGAGCCCCGGAACCTATGGCTACACCTTC,CASSESSPGTYGYTF
TRBV30,TRBJ2-3,.,.,TGTGCCTGGAGTGTTAATAACCCCACAGATACGCAGTATTTT,CAWSVNNPTDTQYF
TRBV5-1,TRBJ2-1,.,few,TGCGCCAGCAGCTTGGAGGGTAACCCCTACAATGAGCAGTTCTTC,CASSLEGNPYNEQFF
TRBV5-1,TRBJ1-1,TRBD1,once,TGCGCCAGCAGCTTGAGGCCCAGACAGGGGATCACTGAAGCTTTCTTT,CASSLRPRQGITEAFF
TRBV29-1,TRBJ2-7,.,.,TGCAGCGTTGAAGAGTCCCGAACCTACGAGCAGTACTTC,CSVEESRTYEQYF
TRBV18,TRBJ2-7,.,once,TGTGCCAGCTCACCACCGCTGGGGAGCCAGCGGGCGTACTACGAGCAGTACTTC,CASSPPLGSQRAYYEQYF
TRBV20-1,TRBJ2-1,.,few,TGCGGGGCCCGGCAAGGTGAGCAGTTCTTC,CGARQGEQFF
TRBV9,TRBJ2-2,.,.,TGTGCCAGCAGCGTAGTGCCAGCCCCTGGGACCGGGGAGCTGTTTTTT,CASSVVPAPGTGELFF
TRBV7-7,TRBJ2-1,TRBD2,.,TGTGCCAGCAGCTTAGGGGTGAGCGGGAGAGGAAATGAGCAGTTCTTC,CASSLGVSGRGNEQFF
TRBV27,TRBJ2-7,.,.,TGTGCCAGCAGTTTACAGGGGGGTTACGAGCAGTACTTC,CASSLQGGYEQYF
TRBV6-6,TRBJ1-1,.,.,TGTGCCAGCAGGCCGGTCGGGGGGCCCACTGAAGCTTTCTTT,CASRPVGGPTEAFF
TRBV15,TRBJ2-1,.,.,TGTGCCACCAGCAGAGATGTAGGTCTACTGTTCTTC,CATSRDVGLLFF